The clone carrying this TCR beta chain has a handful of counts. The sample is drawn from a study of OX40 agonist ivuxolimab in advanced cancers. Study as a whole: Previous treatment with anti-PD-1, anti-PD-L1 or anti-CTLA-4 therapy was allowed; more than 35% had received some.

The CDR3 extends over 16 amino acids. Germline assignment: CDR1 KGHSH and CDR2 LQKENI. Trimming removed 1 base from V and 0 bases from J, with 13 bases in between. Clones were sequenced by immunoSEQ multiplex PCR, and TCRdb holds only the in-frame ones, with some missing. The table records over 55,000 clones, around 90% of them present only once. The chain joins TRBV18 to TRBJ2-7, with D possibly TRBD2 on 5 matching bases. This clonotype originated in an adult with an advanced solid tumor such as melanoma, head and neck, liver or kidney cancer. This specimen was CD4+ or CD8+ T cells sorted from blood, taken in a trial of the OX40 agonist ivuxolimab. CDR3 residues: CASSPRGPDPSYEQYF. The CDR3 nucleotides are TGTGCCAGCTCACCACGAGGGCCAGACCCCTCCTACGAGCAGTACTTC.